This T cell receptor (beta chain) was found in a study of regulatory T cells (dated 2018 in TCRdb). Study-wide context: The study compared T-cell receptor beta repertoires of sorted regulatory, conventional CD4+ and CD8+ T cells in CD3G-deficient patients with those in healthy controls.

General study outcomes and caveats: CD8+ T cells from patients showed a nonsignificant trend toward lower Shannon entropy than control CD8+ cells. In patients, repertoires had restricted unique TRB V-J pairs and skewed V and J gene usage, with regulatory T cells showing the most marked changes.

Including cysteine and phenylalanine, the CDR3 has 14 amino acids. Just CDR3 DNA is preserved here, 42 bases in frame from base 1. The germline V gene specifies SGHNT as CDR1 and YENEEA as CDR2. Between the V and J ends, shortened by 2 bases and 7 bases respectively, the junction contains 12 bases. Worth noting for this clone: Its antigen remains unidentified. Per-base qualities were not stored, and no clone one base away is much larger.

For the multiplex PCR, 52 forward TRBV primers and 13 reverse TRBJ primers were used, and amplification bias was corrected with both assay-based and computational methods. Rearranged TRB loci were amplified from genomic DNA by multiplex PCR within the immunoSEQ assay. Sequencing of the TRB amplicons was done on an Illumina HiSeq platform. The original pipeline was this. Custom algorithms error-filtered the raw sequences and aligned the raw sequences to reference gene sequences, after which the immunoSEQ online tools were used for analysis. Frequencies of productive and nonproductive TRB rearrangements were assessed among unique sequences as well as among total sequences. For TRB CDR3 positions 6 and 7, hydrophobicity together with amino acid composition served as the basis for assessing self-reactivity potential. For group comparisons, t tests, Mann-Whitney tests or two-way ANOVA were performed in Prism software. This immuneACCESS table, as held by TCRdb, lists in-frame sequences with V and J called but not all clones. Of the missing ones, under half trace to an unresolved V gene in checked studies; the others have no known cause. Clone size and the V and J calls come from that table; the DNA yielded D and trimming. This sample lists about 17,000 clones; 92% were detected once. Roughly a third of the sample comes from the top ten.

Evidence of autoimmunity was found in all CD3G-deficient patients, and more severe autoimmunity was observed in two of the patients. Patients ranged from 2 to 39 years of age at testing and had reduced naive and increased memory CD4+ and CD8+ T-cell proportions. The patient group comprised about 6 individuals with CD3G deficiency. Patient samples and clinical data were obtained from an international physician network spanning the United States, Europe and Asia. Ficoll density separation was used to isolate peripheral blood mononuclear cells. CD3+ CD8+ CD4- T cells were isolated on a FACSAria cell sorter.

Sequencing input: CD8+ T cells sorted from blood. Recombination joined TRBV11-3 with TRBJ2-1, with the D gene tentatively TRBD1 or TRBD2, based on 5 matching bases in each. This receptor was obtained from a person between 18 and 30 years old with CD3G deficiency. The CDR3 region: CASSLRDGRNEQFF. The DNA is TGTGCCAGCAGCTTAAGGGACGGACGGAATGAGCAGTTCTTC.